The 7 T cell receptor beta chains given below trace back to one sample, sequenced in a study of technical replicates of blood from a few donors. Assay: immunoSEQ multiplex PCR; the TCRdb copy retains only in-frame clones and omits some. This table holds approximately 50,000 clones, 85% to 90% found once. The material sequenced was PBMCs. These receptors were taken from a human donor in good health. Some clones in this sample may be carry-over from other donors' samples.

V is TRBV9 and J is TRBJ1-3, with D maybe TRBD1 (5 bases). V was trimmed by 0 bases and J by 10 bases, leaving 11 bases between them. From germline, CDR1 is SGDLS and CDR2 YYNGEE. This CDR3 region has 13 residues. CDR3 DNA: TGTGCCAGCAGCGTAGAAGCAGGGAAAACCATATATTTT. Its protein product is CASSVEAGKTIYF.

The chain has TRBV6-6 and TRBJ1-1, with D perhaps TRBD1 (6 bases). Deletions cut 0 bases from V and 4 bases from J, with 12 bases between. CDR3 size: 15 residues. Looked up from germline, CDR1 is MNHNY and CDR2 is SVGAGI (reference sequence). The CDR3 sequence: CASSYSGRGATEAFF. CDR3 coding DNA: TGTGCCAGCAGTTACTCGGGGCGGGGGGCCACTGAAGCTTTCTTT.

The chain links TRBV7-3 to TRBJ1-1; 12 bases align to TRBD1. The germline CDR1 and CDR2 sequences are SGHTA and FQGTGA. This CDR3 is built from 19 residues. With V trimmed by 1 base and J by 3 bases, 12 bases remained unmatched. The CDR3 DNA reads TGTGCCAGCAGCTTAATGAGGGGACAGGGGGCGCCGGGGGACACTGAAGCTTTCTTT. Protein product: CASSLMRGQGAPGDTEAFF.

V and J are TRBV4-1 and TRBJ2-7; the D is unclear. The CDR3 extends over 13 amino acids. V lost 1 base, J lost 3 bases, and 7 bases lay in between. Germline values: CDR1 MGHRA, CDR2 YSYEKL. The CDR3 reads CASSQGGSYEQYF. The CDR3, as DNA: TGCGCCAGCAGCCAAGGAGGCAGCTACGAGCAGTACTTC.

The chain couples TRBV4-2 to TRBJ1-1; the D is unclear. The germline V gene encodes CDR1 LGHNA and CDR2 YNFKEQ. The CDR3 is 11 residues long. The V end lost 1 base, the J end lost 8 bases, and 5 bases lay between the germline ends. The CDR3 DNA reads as TGTGCCAGCAGCCAAGGCAGGGAAGCTTTCTTT. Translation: CASSQGREAFF.

CDR3 coding DNA: TGTGCCAGCAGCTTAGAGGAGGGTACCTACGAGCAGTACTTC. Amino acids: CASSLEEGTYEQYF. The chain recombines TRBV7-8 with TRBJ2-7, with a weak D call TRBD2 (6 bases). CDR3 size: 14 residues. V gave up 1 base and J gave up 2 bases, with 9 bases separating them. The V gene's germline CDR1 is SGHVS and CDR2 FQNEAQ. Full variable domain (rest looked up from reference TRBV7-8 and TRBJ2-7): GAGVSQSPRYKVAKRGQDVALRCDPISGHVSLFWYQQALGQGPEFLTYFQNEAQLDKSGLPSDRFFAERPEGSVSTLKIQRTQQEDSAVYLCASSLEEGTYEQYFGPGTRLTVT.

The CDR3 nucleotides are TGCGCCAGCAGTTCAACAGGGGGCGGGGAGTCCCAGTACTTC. This gives the protein CASSSTGGGESQYF. The rearrangement uses TRBV5-1 and TRBJ2-5, with 9 positions matching TRBD1. The CDR3 is made up of 14 amino acids. CDR1 SGHRS and CDR2 YFSETQ come from the germline V gene. Losses at the gene ends were 5 bases for V and 9 bases for J; bases not matched to a gene: 11.